This section outlines one T cell receptor beta chain sequence together with its context. Original methodology: Researchers report that nucleated cell counts were estimated from reference gene primer amplification. Produced via immunoSEQ multiplex PCR; TCRdb's table is partial and in-frame only. V and J calls and clone size are copied from that table; D and trimming were computed from the DNA. This sample has about 79,000 clones, with 80% to 90% found just once. These data originate in a study of blood T cell repertoires in COVID-19. The overall study: Spain, Italy and the United States supplied samples that represented acute and convalescent COVID-19. In each case, the material was cDNA or gDNA derived from T cells, B-cell-depleted T cells, or PBMCs.

The CDR3 contains 16 residues. J was trimmed by 4 bases and V by 1 base; bases with no gene match: 6. The germline gives CDR1 MGHRA, CDR2 YSYEKL. The sequence derives from a man between 65 and 85 years old with active or convalescent COVID-19. The V and J genes are TRBV4-1 and TRBJ2-7, with 11 bases lining up with TRBD1. Sequencing was done on a sample of peripheral blood. CDR3 sequence reads: CASSQGPDRGLYEQYF. CDR3 sequence (DNA): TGCGCCAGCAGCCAAGGTCCGGACAGGGGGCTGTACGAGCAGTACTTC.